The clone carrying this T cell receptor (beta chain) was counted many times. These data originate in a study of blood T cells in healthy people across ages. A sample-barcoded 5' primer and a J-beta primer mix were used in a second PCR of roughly 7 to 11 cycles. MiXCR, run by TCRdb on the 5' RACE reads, gives a single entry per CDR3 protein. The table has some 1.8 million distinct CDR3 sequences, roughly two fifths seen once. V lost 7 bases to trimming and J lost 3 bases, with 16 bases between them. This CDR3 has 14 residues. The material sequenced was blood. V gene TRBV12-3 or TRBV12-4 combines with J gene TRBJ2-7, with D possibly matching TRBD1 (5 bases). This TCR was sampled from a human donor in good health. The CDR3 loop is CASTPRAGNYEQYF. In nucleotides, the CDR3 is TGTGCCAGCACCCCTCGGGCAGGGAACTACGAGCAGTACTTC.